This T cell receptor beta chain came from a study of glioma-infiltrating T cells after dendritic cell vaccination. Method: immunoSEQ multiplex PCR; TCRdb's copy keeps in-frame clones and lacks some. The sample yields more than 100,000 clones, approximately 80% seen once. The clonotype originates from a human donor with glioblastoma. Sequencing was performed on blood, taken before dendritic cell vaccination.

The CDR3 reads CASSLQAGEQYF. In DNA form, the CDR3 reads TGTGCCAGCAGTTTACAGGCTGGGGAGCAGTACTTC. V is TRBV27 and J is TRBJ2-7; no clear D. V lost 2 bases to trimming and J lost 7 bases, with 9 bases between them. The germline V gene has CDR1 MNHEY and CDR2 SMNVEV (reference sequence). The CDR3 sequence is 12 residues long.